The rows below give T cell receptor beta chains drawn from one sample of a study of T-cell memory formation after mild COVID-19. A single record per CDR3 protein comes from TCRdb applying MiXCR to the 5' RACE reads. This sample has hundreds of thousands of distinct CDR3 sequences, with roughly 20% found just once. Material for sequencing was PBMCs or a T cell subset sorted from them (not recorded which). These TCRs come from an adult woman who had mild COVID-19 (a few samples of this study predate the infection). Cell type and time point are not known. Each CDR3 is given with its conserved first and last residue. Fields, in order: clone size, V gene, CDR3 protein. Size tells how often a clone was seen (once, few, many) or the class of an expanded clone, and some rows leave it out.

few TRBV6-2/TRBV6-3 CASSPRLSNQPQHF
few TRBV7-8 CASSLAQGMQPQHF
many TRBV6-6 CASSYWTEGEQFF
. TRBV12-3/TRBV12-4 CAILLGCEQYF
few TRBV30 CAWSEWGYTGELFF
. TRBV4-1 CATAGKGGWSSYNEQFF
. TRBV6-2/TRBV6-3 CASSYLGGSPLHF
many TRBV2 CASRRLDSGANVLTF
. TRBV9 CASSAHGGSKNIQYF
. TRBV24-1 CATPGPEVDTF
many TRBV2 CASSDIGGELFF
few TRBV15 CATSRGLAGRTDTQYF
. TRBV20-1 CSARETHTSNQPQHF
once TRBV25-1 CASSPWGIETQYF
. TRBV10-3 CAISESTSGAQFF